The rows below give T cell receptor beta chains drawn from one sample of a study of PD-1 blockade in classical Hodgkin lymphoma. Method: immunoSEQ multiplex PCR; TCRdb's copy keeps in-frame clones and lacks some. The table includes 57,000 or so clones, roughly nine tenths detected once. The specimen comprised peripheral blood mononuclear cells (PBMCs), sampled before the fourth cycle of nivolumab. These TCRs come from a human donor with classical Hodgkin lymphoma. Each CDR3 is given without its conserved first and last residue. Some rows mark clone size as missing; the rest say once, few, many or name a class of expanded clone.

>TRBV18|TRBJ1-2|NA
ASSTEGAVLYGYT
>TRBV7-9|TRBJ2-5|NA
ASSERTDQETQY
>TRBV28|TRBJ2-1|NA
ATYTTQPSAYNEQF
>TRBV5-8|TRBJ1-5|NA
ASSHLGADQPQH
>TRBV5-1|TRBJ1-1|NA
ASSLGQGEAF
>TRBV5-1|TRBJ1-2|NA
ASSPGIGRTNYGYT
>TRBV11-2|TRBJ2-3|NA
ASSLDGGIRSTDTQY
>TRBV6-5|TRBJ2-2|NA
ASSYEYTGELF
>TRBV5-1|TRBJ1-1|NA
ASSLAAGNTEAF
>TRBV5-1|TRBJ2-3|NA
ASSSGQGGTDTQY
>TRBV30|TRBJ1-2|NA
AWSVEADYGYT
>TRBV5-5|TRBJ2-7|once
ASTKQGGMGSYEQY
>TRBV19|TRBJ2-1|NA
ASSIRLAGEPSNEQF
>TRBV10-3|TRBJ2-7|NA
AIGQGGNEQY
>TRBV5-1|TRBJ1-3|NA
ASSLGQSGNTIY
>TRBV4-2|TRBJ2-2|NA
ASSPQVNGELF
>TRBV6-5|TRBJ2-7|NA
ASSYSGLADTYEQY
>TRBV9|TRBJ1-3|NA
ASSVGDNPFLAIY
>TRBV5-1|TRBJ2-1|NA
ASSVTSPNNEQF
>TRBV11-2|TRBJ1-2|NA
ASSLDSYGYT
>TRBV7-9|TRBJ2-7|NA
ASSRDSSYEQY
>TRBV28|TRBJ2-2|NA
ASSFPGLAGNTGELF
>TRBV28|TRBJ2-5|NA
ASRLAGLLQETQY
>TRBV5-5|TRBJ2-3|NA
ASSLAAGGRTDTQY
>TRBV4-2|TRBJ2-2|NA
ASSQEVGAPPGELF
>TRBV7-6|TRBJ2-7|NA
ASSYGGSPHEQY
>TRBV5-1|TRBJ2-3|once
ASSLRTPSTDTQY
>TRBV7-6|TRBJ2-1|NA
ASSLAGAPLRDNEQF
>TRBV6-5|TRBJ1-1|NA
ASSYGGLNTEAF
>TRBV5-1|TRBJ2-3|NA
ASSPPSGGLGGTDTQY
>TRBV5-1|TRBJ2-7|NA
ASRSQQGLEQY
>TRBV6-1|TRBJ2-2|NA
ASSAVPRGKGYTGELF
>TRBV7-9|TRBJ1-2|NA
ASSLDQGFSSGYT
>TRBV4-2|TRBJ2-5|NA
ASSRTGGQETQY
>TRBV30|TRBJ1-5|NA
AWKKQGDQPQH
>TRBV7-9|TRBJ2-5|NA
ASSLSTDQETQY
>TRBV30|TRBJ2-4|NA
AWTAGGTKNIQY
>TRBV9|TRBJ1-5|NA
ASSVEGGRGQPQH
>TRBV30|TRBJ2-2|NA
AWKRTLNTGELF
>TRBV7-9|TRBJ1-2|NA
ASSLIGQGGGYT
>TRBV5-1|TRBJ2-7|NA
ASSSSTGYEQY
>TRBV2|TRBJ2-3|NA
ASSEGVLFLAPRDTQY
>TRBV5-1|TRBJ2-2|NA
ASSLAQNTGELF
>TRBV5-6|TRBJ1-4|NA
ASSLMRGLSANEKLF
>TRBV25-1|TRBJ1-1|NA
ASSEWGQQAF
>TRBV9|TRBJ1-2|once
ASSVGGQSYGYT
>TRBV7-2|TRBJ1-2|few
ASSQWSGGYGYT
>TRBV5-6|TRBJ2-7|NA
ASSSRETGAASYEQY
>TRBV6-1|TRBJ1-5|few
ASRLTGRGDQPQH
>TRBV5-1|TRBJ1-2|NA
ASATIEGSYGYT
>TRBV6-5|TRBJ2-7|few
ASSNSSGARY
>TRBV5-6|TRBJ2-2|once
ASTAQGGTGELF
>TRBV7-8|TRBJ2-2|NA
ASRRATGAGTGELF
>TRBV5-8|TRBJ1-5|NA
ASSLRQISNQPQH